The 11 T cell receptor beta chains below come from one sample, sequenced in a study of T cell responses to AZD1222 COVID-19 vaccine. The protocol was immunoSEQ multiplex PCR, while the TCRdb copy is restricted to in-frame clones and leaves out a portion. Of 110,000 to 150,000 clones listed, about 91% were seen once; the top ten hold around 1.9%. This sample comprised peripheral blood, obtained on day 0 of AZD1222 vaccination. These receptors all come from an adult in good health.

The chain combines TRBV5-6 with TRBJ1-1; 7 nucleotides align to TRBD1. Germline V gene sequence: CDR1 SGHDT, CDR2 YYEEEE. The CDR3 extends over 16 amino acids. V dropped 0 bases and J dropped 8; count of bases not matched to a gene: 13. CDR3 DNA sequence: TGTGCCAGCAGCTTGGCAGGTGTAGGGGGCGCTTCCGAAGCTTTCTTT. Its translation: CASSLAGVGGASEAFF.

The chain joins TRBV7-2 to TRBJ1-1, with TRBD1 matching over 8 bases. The germline V gene has CDR1 SGHTA and CDR2 FQGNSA. The CDR3 totals 15 residues. The junction had 5 bases not matched to a gene; V was cut back by 5 bases and J by 0 bases. The CDR3 bases are TGTGCCAGCAGCCCCGGACAGGGCATGAACACTGAAGCTTTCTTT. This codes for CASSPGQGMNTEAFF.

J is TRBJ1-2 and V is TRBV24-1; 10 nucleotides agree with TRBD1. Germline V gene lookup returns CDR1 KGHDR and CDR2 SFDVKD. This CDR3 comprises 18 residues. V lost 3 bases and J lost 1; bases outside the gene matches: 10. The CDR3 bases are TGTGCCACCAGTGATCACCGGGACAGGGGCTACCTTAACTATGGCTACACCTTC. It codes for CATSDHRDRGYLNYGYTF.

This chain links TRBV6-2 or TRBV6-3 with TRBJ2-1; a weak D match, TRBD2 (5 bases). Germline V CDR1 and CDR2: MNHEY, SVGEGT. The CDR3 totals 12 residues. Between the trimmed V and J ends, which lost 1 base and 11 bases, there was a span of 9 bases. The CDR3 sequence is CASSYLAQKQFF. CDR3 bases: TGTGCCAGCAGTTACTTAGCGCAGAAGCAGTTCTTC.

The chain recombines TRBV18 with TRBJ1-1, with D hard to call. Per the germline V gene, CDR1 is KGHSH and CDR2 is LQKENI. The CDR3 runs to 16 residues. V lost 1 base and J 2 bases, leaving 14 bases between the germline ends. CDR3 loop: CASSPLSSAGNTEAFF. DNA for the CDR3: TGTGCCAGCTCACCACTTTCTTCAGCGGGCAACACTGAAGCTTTCTTT. Full variable domain (rest looked up from reference TRBV18 and TRBJ1-1): NAGVMQNPRHLVRRRGQEARLRCSPMKGHSHVYWYRQLPEEGLKFMVYLQKENIIDESGMPKERFSAEFPKEGPSILRIQQVVRGDSAAYFCASSPLSSAGNTEAFFGQGTRLTVV.

The J gene is TRBJ1-6, the V gene TRBV6-2 or TRBV6-3; possibly TRBD1 for D (5 bases). The V gene's germline CDR1 is MNHEY and CDR2 SVGEGT. This CDR3 spans 15 amino acids. Trimming removed 5 bases from V and 6 bases from J, with 14 bases in between. CDR3 bases: TGTGCCAGCAGTCGAGGAGGGGCGCGTAATTCACCCCTCCACTTT. Protein product: CASSRGGARNSPLHF.

In this sample, this clone turned up many times. The chain recombines TRBV6-4 with TRBJ1-1; a weak D match, TRBD1 (5 bases). The CDR3 covers 17 residues. Trimming pared 7 bases from V and 2 bases from J, leaving 23 bases between. CDR1 and CDR2 from the germline V gene are MRHNA and SNTAGT. CDR3 loop: CASKAGQRLFINTEAFF. DNA for the CDR3: TGTGCCAGCAAAGCGGGGCAGAGGCTCTTCATTAACACTGAAGCTTTCTTT.

The chain carries TRBV3-1 (or the pseudogene TRBV3-2) and TRBJ2-7; no firm D call. CDR3 length equals 15 residues. Germline V gene lookup returns CDR1 LGHDT and CDR2 YNNKEL (reference sequence). V was cut by 1 base and J by 0 bases, with 10 bases left in between. The CDR3 nucleotides read TGTGCCAGCAGCCAAGGGGCAGCGAGCTCCTACGAGCAGTACTTC. This encodes CASSQGAASSYEQYF.

The chain employs TRBV4-1 and TRBJ1-6; D is ambiguous. This CDR3 spans 16 amino acids. V was trimmed by 4 bases and J by 9 bases, leaving 19 bases between them. CDR1 and CDR2 (germline): MGHRA, YSYEKL. CDR3 coding DNA: TGCGCCAGCAGCCCGACGGAATTTCGGGTAGGTTCACCCCTCCACTTT. As protein: CASSPTEFRVGSPLHF.

This sequence joins TRBV5-3 and TRBJ1-2; D uncertain. TRBV5-3 is treated as an ORF (open reading frame) with a function not yet certain. Deletions cut 2 bases from V and 4 bases from J, with 15 bases between. The CDR3 has 15 amino acids. The CDR3, as DNA: TGTGCCAGAAGCTTCCCAACTTCCGGGATCTATGGCTACACCTTC. It translates to CARSFPTSGIYGYTF.

The rearrangement links TRBV5-4 to TRBJ2-1; 11 bases match TRBD2. The germline V gene encodes CDR1 SGHNT and CDR2 YYREEE (reference sequence). This CDR3 is built from 15 residues. The ends lost 4 bases at V and 4 bases at J; junction bases unmatched: 4. This CDR3 is CASSPTSGGYNEQFF. CDR3 nucleotide sequence: TGTGCCAGCAGCCCCACTAGCGGGGGATACAATGAGCAGTTCTTC. The whole variable domain, filled in from reference TRBV5-4 and TRBJ2-1, reads ETGVTQSPTHLIKTRGQQVTLRCSSQSGHNTVSWYQQALGQGPQFIFQYYREEENGRGNFPPRFSGLQFPNYSSELNVNALELDDSALYLCASSPTSGGYNEQFFGPGTRLTVL.